These 18 T cell receptor beta chains originate from one sample sequenced in a study of T cells in Graves' hyperthyroidism and ophthalmopathy. Amplified TCR beta CDR3 regions derived from RNA transcripts. An initial round of RT-PCR targeting the TCR CDR3 relied on the HTBI primer set. TCRdb re-called the multiplex PCR reads through MiXCR, storing one row per CDR3 protein. The sample records a few hundred thousand distinct CDR3 sequences, more than 12% being singletons. Sequenced material: blood. These receptors all stem from a woman in her twenties or thirties with Graves' hyperthyroidism.

In this sample, this clonotype turned up a few times. This chain connects TRBV19 to TRBJ1-4; D perhaps matches TRBD1 (5 bases). V was trimmed by 4 bases and J by 0 bases, leaving 9 bases between them. Germline V CDR1 and CDR2: LNHDA, SQIVND (reference sequence). This CDR3 region has 15 residues. The CDR3 region is CASSTDSATNEKLFF. DNA of the CDR3: TGTGCCAGTAGTACCGACAGTGCAACTAATGAAAAACTGTTTTTT.

At least ten counts were recorded for this clonotype. This sequence joins TRBV7-9 and TRBJ2-7; D is possibly TRBD2 (6 bases). Trimming took off 6 bases at V and 0 bases at J, with 15 bases between the two ends. Germline V gene lookup returns CDR1 SEHNR and CDR2 FQNEAQ (reference sequence). This CDR3 has 15 amino acids. The CDR3 region has the DNA TGTGCCAGCAGTTACCGGGACTGGGCCTCCTACGAGCAGTACTTC. As protein: CASSYRDWASYEQYF.

V gene TRBV28 combines with J gene TRBJ2-3; D gene ambiguous. The V end lost 5 bases, the J end lost 6 bases, and 6 bases lay between the germline ends. Germline V gene lookup returns CDR1 MDHEN and CDR2 SYDVKM. CDR3 length: 11 amino acids. CDR3 coding DNA: TGTGCCAGCAGTGTTCTGGATACGCAGTATTTT. Translated, it gives CASSVLDTQYF. Complete variable domain (other parts from reference TRBV28 and TRBJ2-3): DVKVTQSSRYLVKRTGEKVFLECVQDMDHENMFWYRQDPGLGLRLIYFSYDVKMKEKGDIPEGYSVSREKKERFSLILESASTNQTSMYLCASSVLDTQYFGPGTRLTVL.

This clonotype was picked up a small number of times. The chain has TRBV24-1 and TRBJ2-1, with 7 bases fitting TRBD1. Germline CDR1 is KGHDR and CDR2 is SFDVKD. CDR3 length: 16 amino acids. J lost 2 bases, V lost 0 bases, and 3 bases had no gene match. The CDR3 nucleotides read TGTGCCACCAGTGATTTGCGAGGGGGCCCCTACAATGAGCAGTTCTTC. It encodes CATSDLRGGPYNEQFF.

The table lists this clonotype with many counts. The J gene is TRBJ2-7, the V gene TRBV6-1; D is undetermined. V lost 5 bases and J 3 bases, leaving 11 bases between the germline ends. In germline, CDR1 is MNHNS, CDR2 SASEGT. The CDR3 totals 13 residues. The CDR3 protein is CASSNFVSYEQYF. DNA for the CDR3: TGTGCCAGCAGTAACTTCGTTAGCTACGAGCAGTACTTC.

The chain combines TRBV29-1 with TRBJ1-3, with 8 bases lining up with TRBD1. The CDR3 sequence is 13 residues long. Germline V CDR1 and CDR2: SQVTM, ANQGSEA. Germline trimming cut 5 bases from V and 1 base from J; bases unmatched to any gene: 1. In DNA, the CDR3 is TGCAGCGTTCGGACAGGGTCTGGAAACACCATATATTTT. It translates to CSVRTGSGNTIYF.

The CDR3 protein is CASSLLRTDHEQYF. In nucleotides, the CDR3 is TGTGCCAGCAGCTTATTGAGGACAGACCACGAGCAGTACTTC. V is TRBV7-7 and J is TRBJ2-7; D is perhaps TRBD1 (6 bases). This CDR3 is built from 14 residues. Per the germline V gene, CDR1 is SSHAT and CDR2 is FNYEAQ (reference sequence). The ends were cut back, 2 bases at V and 5 bases at J, with 13 bases in the middle.

The chain recombines TRBV20-1 with TRBJ2-7, with 14 bases lining up with TRBD2. Trimming removed 3 bases from V and 4 bases from J; junction bases left unmatched: 5. The germline V gene encodes CDR1 DFQATT and CDR2 SNEGSKA (reference sequence). This CDR3 contains 15 residues. CDR3 bases: TGCAGTGCTAGGCCTGGGACTAGCGGGAGATACGAGCAGTACTTC. Its protein product is CSARPGTSGRYEQYF.

This clonotype was observed a few times. At one end the junction does not follow the germline gene, possibly because of a read error. The genes are TRBV10-3 and TRBJ2-1; no firm D call. Germline assignment: CDR1 ENHRY and CDR2 SYGVKD. The CDR3 extends over 13 amino acids. The CDR3 sequence: CAIREFGSNEQFF. The CDR3 DNA reads as TGTGCCATCAGAGAGTTCGGTTCAAATGAGCAGTTCTTC.

This clonotype was detected ten times or more. This rearrangement joins TRBV20-1 to TRBJ2-1; D not resolved. This CDR3 comprises 15 residues. Deletions cut 0 bases from V and 4 bases from J, with 13 bases between. CDR1 and CDR2 from the germline V gene are DFQATT and SNEGSKA (reference sequence). This chain's CDR3 is CSARDLVGGYNEQFF. CDR3 bases: TGCAGTGCTAGAGATTTGGTTGGCGGATACAATGAGCAGTTCTTC.

The rearrangement joins TRBV9 to TRBJ2-1; TRBD1 matches at 8 bases. Germline CDR1 is SGDLS and CDR2 is YYNGEE. CDR3 length equals 16 residues. Germline trimming cut 0 bases from V and 3 bases from J; bases unmatched to any gene: 5. CDR3 DNA: TGTGCCAGCAGCGTAGAAGGGACAGGTGTCTACAATGAGCAGTTCTTC. Protein sequence: CASSVEGTGVYNEQFF.

This chain connects TRBV20-1 to TRBJ2-4; no clear D gene. The V and J ends lost 5 bases and 0 bases respectively, with 11 bases between them. CDR3 length: 14 amino acids. In germline, CDR1 is DFQATT, CDR2 SNEGSKA (reference sequence). The chain's CDR3 is CSAEPRVAKNIQYF. For the CDR3, the DNA is TGCAGTGCTGAACCGAGAGTAGCCAAAAACATTCAGTACTTC.

V gene TRBV11-2 combines with J gene TRBJ1-1, with 7 positions matching TRBD1. With V trimmed by 5 bases and J by 1 base, 10 bases remained unmatched. Germline assignment: CDR1 SGHAT and CDR2 FQNNGV. The CDR3 extends over 16 amino acids. CDR3 loop: CASSPGGGGPNTEAFF. The CDR3, as DNA: TGTGCCAGCAGCCCAGGTGGAGGGGGCCCGAACACTGAAGCTTTCTTT.

This rearrangement joins TRBV7-9 to TRBJ2-3; unclear D gene. V lost 4 bases, J lost 2 bases, and 10 bases lay in between. CDR3 length equals 14 residues. Germline lookup yields CDR1 SEHNR and CDR2 FQNEAQ (reference sequence). As DNA, the CDR3 is TGTGCCAGCAGCTGGGATTCTCCCACAGATACGCAGTATTTT. Amino acids: CASSWDSPTDTQYF.

V is TRBV4-1 and J is TRBJ2-4, with 9 bases that match TRBD2. The CDR3 totals 18 residues. Germline V gene data show CDR1 as MGHRA and CDR2 as YSYEKL. Losses at the gene ends were 2 bases for V and 5 bases for J; bases not matched to a gene: 13. This chain's CDR3 is CASSQYFSREGPENIQYF. The CDR3 nucleotides are TGCGCCAGCAGCCAATACTTCTCGCGGGAGGGCCCTGAAAACATTCAGTACTTC.

This clonotype was detected ten times or more. The chain has TRBV6-1 and TRBJ2-7; a weak D match, TRBD1 (5 bases). This CDR3 region has 12 residues. CDR1 is MNHNS, CDR2 SASEGT, per germline. V lost 2 bases and J 5 bases, leaving 7 bases between the germline ends. CDR3 amino acids: CASSESGNEQYF. The CDR3 nucleotides are TGTGCCAGCAGTGAATCAGGGAACGAGCAGTACTTC.

This clonotype showed up just a few times. Written as DNA, the CDR3 is TGTGCCAGCAGCCAGGGCAGGGCAGAGACCCAGTACTTC. Translated: CASSQGRAETQYF. J is TRBJ2-5 and V is TRBV9; D possibly corresponds to TRBD1 (5 bases). With 4 bases removed from V and 4 bases from J, the gap between germline ends came to 11 bases. This CDR3 has 13 amino acids. The V gene's germline CDR1 is SGDLS and CDR2 YYNGEE.

The CDR3 loop is CSAREGLAGDTGELFF. In DNA, the CDR3 is TGCAGTGCTAGAGAGGGACTAGCGGGAGACACCGGGGAGCTGTTTTTT. The genes are TRBV20-1 and TRBJ2-2, with 14 nucleotides matching TRBD2. The ends lost 0 bases at V and 3 bases at J; junction bases unmatched: 0. The CDR3 covers 16 residues. Germline assignment: CDR1 DFQATT and CDR2 SNEGSKA (reference sequence).